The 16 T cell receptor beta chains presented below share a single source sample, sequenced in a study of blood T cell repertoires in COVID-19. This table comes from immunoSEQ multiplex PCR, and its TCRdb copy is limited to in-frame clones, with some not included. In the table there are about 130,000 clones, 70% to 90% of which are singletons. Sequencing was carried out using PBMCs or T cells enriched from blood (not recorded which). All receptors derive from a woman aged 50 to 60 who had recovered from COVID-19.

The CDR3 spells CASSQSGVPGELFF. In DNA, the CDR3 is TGTGCCAGCAGCCAATCAGGGGTTCCCGGGGAGCTGTTTTTT. The chain couples TRBV3-1 (or the pseudogene TRBV3-2) to TRBJ2-2; perhaps TRBD1 as D (6 bases). The CDR3 is made up of 14 amino acids. V shed 2 bases and J shed 6 bases, with 10 bases lying between them. CDR1 and CDR2 from the germline V gene are LGHDT and YNNKEL (reference sequence).

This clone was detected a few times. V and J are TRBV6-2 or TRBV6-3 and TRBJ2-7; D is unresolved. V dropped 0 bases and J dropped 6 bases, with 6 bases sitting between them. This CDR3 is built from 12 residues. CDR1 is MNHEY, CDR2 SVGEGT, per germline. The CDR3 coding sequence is TGTGCCAGCAGTTACTCAGAGTTCGAGCAGTACTTC. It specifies CASSYSEFEQYF.

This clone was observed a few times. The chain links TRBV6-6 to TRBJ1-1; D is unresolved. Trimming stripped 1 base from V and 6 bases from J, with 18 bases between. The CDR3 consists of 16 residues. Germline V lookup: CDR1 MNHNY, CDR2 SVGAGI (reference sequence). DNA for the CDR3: TGTGCCAGCAGTTACTACTCACCGGGGAGTGACGCTGAAGCTTTCTTT. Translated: CASSYYSPGSDAEAFF.

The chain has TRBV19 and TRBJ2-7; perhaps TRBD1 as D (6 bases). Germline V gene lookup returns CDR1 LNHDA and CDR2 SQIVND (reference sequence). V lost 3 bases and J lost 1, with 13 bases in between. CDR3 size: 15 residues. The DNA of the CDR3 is TGTGCCAGTAGTATTCTTACAGGGCAATCCTACGAGCAGTACTTC. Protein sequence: CASSILTGQSYEQYF.

The CDR3: CASRPGTGVDGYTF. CDR3 in DNA: TGTGCCAGCAGGCCCGGGACAGGAGTTGATGGCTACACCTTC. The gene calls are TRBV28 and TRBJ1-2; 8 nucleotides line up with TRBD1. Germline trimming cut 6 bases from V and 6 bases from J; bases unmatched to any gene: 9. Germline CDR1 reads MDHEN; CDR2 reads SYDVKM. The CDR3 extends over 14 amino acids.

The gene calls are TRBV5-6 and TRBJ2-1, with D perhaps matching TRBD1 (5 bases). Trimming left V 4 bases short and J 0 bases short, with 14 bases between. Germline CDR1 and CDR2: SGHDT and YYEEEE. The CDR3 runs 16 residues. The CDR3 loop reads CASSPHTGYSYNEQFF. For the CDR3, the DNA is TGTGCCAGCAGCCCCCATACAGGTTACTCCTACAATGAGCAGTTCTTC. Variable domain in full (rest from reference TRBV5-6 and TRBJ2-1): DAGVTQSPTHLIKTRGQQVTLRCSPKSGHDTVSWYQQALGQGPQFIFQYYEEEERQRGNFPDRFSGHQFPNYSSELNVNALLLGDSALYLCASSPHTGYSYNEQFFGPGTRLTVL.

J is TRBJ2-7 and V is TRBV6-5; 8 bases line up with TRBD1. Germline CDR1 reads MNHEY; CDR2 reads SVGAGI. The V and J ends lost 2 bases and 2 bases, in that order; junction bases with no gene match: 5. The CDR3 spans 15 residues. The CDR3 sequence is CASSYGPGQAYEQYF. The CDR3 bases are TGTGCCAGCAGTTACGGGCCGGGACAGGCCTACGAGCAGTACTTC.

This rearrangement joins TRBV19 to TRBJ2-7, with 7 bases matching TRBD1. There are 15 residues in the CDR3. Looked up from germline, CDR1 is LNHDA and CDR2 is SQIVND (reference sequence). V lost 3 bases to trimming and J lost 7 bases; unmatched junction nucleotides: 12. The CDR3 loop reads CASSIGQVSNEEQYF. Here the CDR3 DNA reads TGTGCCAGTAGTATTGGACAGGTCTCGAATGAGGAGCAGTACTTC.

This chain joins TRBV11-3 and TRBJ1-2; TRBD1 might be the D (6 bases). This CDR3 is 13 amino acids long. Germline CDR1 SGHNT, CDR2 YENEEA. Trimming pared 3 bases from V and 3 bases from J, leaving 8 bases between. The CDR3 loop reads CASSFEGDYGYTF. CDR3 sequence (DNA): TGTGCCAGCAGCTTCGAGGGGGACTATGGCTACACCTTC.

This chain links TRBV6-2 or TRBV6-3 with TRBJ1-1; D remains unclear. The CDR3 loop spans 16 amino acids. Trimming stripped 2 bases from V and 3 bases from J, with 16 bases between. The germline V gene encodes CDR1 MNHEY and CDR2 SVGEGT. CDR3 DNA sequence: TGTGCCAGCAGTTACCTAGTGGCCCGGAGGTACACTGAAGCTTTCTTT. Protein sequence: CASSYLVARRYTEAFF.

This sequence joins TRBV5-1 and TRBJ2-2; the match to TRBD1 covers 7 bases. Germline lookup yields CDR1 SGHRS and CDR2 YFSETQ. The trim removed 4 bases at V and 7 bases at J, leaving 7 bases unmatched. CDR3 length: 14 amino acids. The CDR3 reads CASSIRTGGGELFF. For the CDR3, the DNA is TGCGCCAGCAGCATTCGGACAGGCGGCGGGGAGCTGTTTTTT. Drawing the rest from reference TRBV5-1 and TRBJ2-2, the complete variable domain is KAGVTQTPRYLIKTRGQQVTLSCSPISGHRSVSWYQQTPGQGLQFLFEYFSETQRNKGNFPGRFSGRQFSNSRSEMNVSTLELGDSALYLCASSIRTGGGELFFGEGSRLTVL.

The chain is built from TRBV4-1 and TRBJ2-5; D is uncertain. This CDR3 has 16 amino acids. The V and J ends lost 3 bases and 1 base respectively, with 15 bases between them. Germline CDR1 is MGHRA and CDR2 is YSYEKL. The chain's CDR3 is CASSHCGLVLQETQYF. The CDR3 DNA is TGCGCCAGCAGCCATTGTGGTCTAGTGCTCCAAGAGACCCAGTACTTC.

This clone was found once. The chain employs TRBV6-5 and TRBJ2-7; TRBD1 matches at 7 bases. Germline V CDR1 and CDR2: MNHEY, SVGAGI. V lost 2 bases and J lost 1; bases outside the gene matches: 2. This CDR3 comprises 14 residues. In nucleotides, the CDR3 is TGTGCCAGCAGTTACGAGGGACAGTCCTACGAGCAGTACTTC. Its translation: CASSYEGQSYEQYF.

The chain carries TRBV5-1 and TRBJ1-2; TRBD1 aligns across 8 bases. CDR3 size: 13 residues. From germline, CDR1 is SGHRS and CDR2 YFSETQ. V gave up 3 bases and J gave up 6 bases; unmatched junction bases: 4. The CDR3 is CASSSTGVNGYTF. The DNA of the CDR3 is TGCGCCAGCAGCTCGACAGGGGTTAATGGCTACACCTTC.

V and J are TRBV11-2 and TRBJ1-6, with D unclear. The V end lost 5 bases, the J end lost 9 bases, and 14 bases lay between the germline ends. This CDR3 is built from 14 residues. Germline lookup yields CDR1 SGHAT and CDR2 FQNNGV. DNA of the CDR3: TGTGCCAGCAGCCTGCCCCAACTGCTTTCACCCCTCCACTTT. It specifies CASSLPQLLSPLHF.

The CDR3 loop is CASSNGGQVVQETQYF. The CDR3 nucleotides read TGTGCCAGCAGCAACGGGGGACAGGTGGTCCAAGAGACCCAGTACTTC. The rearrangement joins TRBV5-4 to TRBJ2-5; TRBD1 matches 8 bases. V shed 4 bases and J 1 base; nucleotides not matched to a gene: 9. Germline V gives CDR1 SGHNT, CDR2 YYREEE (reference sequence). The CDR3 sequence is 16 residues long.